This T cell receptor (beta chain) was retrieved from a study of regulatory T cells in long-lasting Graves disease. Germline values: CDR1 SQVTM, CDR2 ANQGSEA. V lost 4 bases and J 0 bases, leaving 7 bases between the germline ends. The CDR3 runs to 13 residues. CDR3 regions were amplified by Arm-PCR using iRepertoire HTBI primers to build TCR beta libraries. TCRdb recomputed calls from the multiplex PCR reads with MiXCR, one row per CDR3 protein. The data show some 240,000 distinct CDR3 sequences, approximately 18% seen once. The time point: newly diagnosed GD, antithyroid drugs for less than 3 months. With RNA extracted from PBMCs as input, the TCR library was made. The guidelines of the American Thyroid Association were the basis for diagnosing Graves' disease. This clonotype was seen at least ten times. These records were also assigned to another study, of T cells in Graves' hyperthyroidism and ophthalmopathy. That paper notes: A set of HTBI primers served as the primers for a first-round RT-PCR of the TCR CDR3. Researchers found most expanded thyroid clonotypes above 0.001 in blood as well.

The sequence was collected from a woman aged 25 to 39 with Graves disease. This specimen consisted of peripheral blood mononuclear cells (PBMCs), obtained at new diagnosis, from a patient treated with antithyroid drugs. This rearrangement joins TRBV29-1 to TRBJ2-1; D is unresolved. The CDR3 sequence is CSVVGSSYNEQFF. DNA of the CDR3: TGCAGCGTTGTGGGCAGCTCCTACAATGAGCAGTTCTTC.